The next 28 T cell receptor beta chains were all read from a single sample in a study of CD8+ T cells in alopecia areata. Investigators isolated RNA and reverse transcribed it into cDNA to act as the sequencing template. Method: immunoSEQ multiplex PCR; TCRdb's copy keeps in-frame clones and lacks some. Recorded here are about 270,000 clones, none singletons. Sorting of pooled cutaneous lymph node cells was based on CD4, CD8alpha, NKG2D, NKG2ACE and other markers. Sequenced input: CD4+ T cells sorted from a lymph node. These receptors were obtained from a C3H/HeJ mouse with alopecia areata. For the strain, the MHC haplotype given is H2-k.

Details on this clone: The genes are named according to mouse. The read halts 4 residues ahead of the CDR3 end, with the missing end drawn from the germline J gene. The chain has TRBV19 and TRBJ2-7, with 8 bases fitting TRBD1. In germline, CDR1 is FNHDT, CDR2 SITEND (reference sequence). This CDR3 contains 13 residues. CDR3 DNA, as far as it was read: TGTGCCAGCAGTAACCGGGACAGGTAT. This translates into CASSNRDRY. The whole CDR3 region reads CASSNRDRYEQYF. The entire variable domain, with the rest obtained from reference TRBV19 and TRBJ2-7, is as follows: GGIITQTPKFLIGQEGQKLTLKCQQNFNHDTMYWYRQDSGKGLRLIYYSITENDLQKGDLSEGYDASREKKSSFSLTVTSAQKNEMAVFLCASSNRDRYEQYFGPGTRLTVL.

Points on this clone: The gene names here belong to mouse. The read halts 4 residues ahead of the CDR3 end, with the missing end drawn from the germline J gene. The rearrangement links TRBV19 to TRBJ2-5, with 12 positions matching TRBD2. V trimming: 2 bases; J trimming: 2 bases; junction bases outside the gene matches: 6. Germline V CDR1 and CDR2: FNHDT, SITEND (reference sequence). This CDR3 region has 17 residues. The CDR3 bases that were read are TGTGCCAGCAGTATTGCAGGACTGGGGGGGACCCAAGAC. Translating gives CASSIAGLGGTQD. The complete CDR3 protein is CASSIAGLGGTQDTQYF. Complete variable domain (other parts from reference TRBV19 and TRBJ2-5): GGIITQTPKFLIGQEGQKLTLKCQQNFNHDTMYWYRQDSGKGLRLIYYSITENDLQKGDLSEGYDASREKKSSFSLTVTSAQKNEMAVFLCASSIAGLGGTQDTQYFGPGTRLLVL.

The table lists this clone with a few counts. Germline and genes here are mouse. The read ends 4 residues early relative to the CDR3; the germline J gene fills the gap. The chain joins TRBV5 to TRBJ2-7; TRBD2 matches at 8 bases. The CDR3 loop spans 13 amino acids. Germline V gene lookup returns CDR1 LGHNA and CDR2 YNLKQL (reference sequence). CDR3 region: CASSQTGVYEQYF. Incomplete CDR3 DNA: TGTGCCAGCAGCCAGACTGGGGTTTAT.

Of note for this clone: The germline and genes are mouse ones. The read ends 4 residues early relative to the CDR3; the germline J gene fills the gap. The chain links TRBV5 to TRBJ2-5; 10 bases match TRBD2. CDR1 and CDR2 (germline): LGHNA, YNLKQL (reference sequence). This CDR3 spans 15 amino acids. The DNA read from the CDR3 is TGTGCCAGCAGCCAACCGGGACTGGGGAAAGAC. It encodes CASSQPGLGKD. The full-length CDR3 reads as CASSQPGLGKDTQYF.

This clone was observed a few times. Genes and germline come from the mouse. The read halts 4 residues ahead of the CDR3 end, with the missing end drawn from the germline J gene. The chain uses TRBV13-2 and TRBJ2-7; 7 bases are a match to TRBD1. Germline values: CDR1 NNHNN, CDR2 SYGAGS (reference sequence). This CDR3 is 14 amino acids long. The CDR3 DNA, read in part, is TGTGCCAGCGGTGAAAGGGGACAGAAATAT. The encoded protein is CASGERGQKY. The complete CDR3 protein is CASGERGQKYEQYF.

This clone was found a few times. All gene names here are mouse names. Read coverage stops 4 residues before the CDR3 terminus; the germline J gene supplies the remainder. The gene calls are TRBV5 and TRBJ1-2; D gene uncertain. V shed 0 bases and J shed 0 bases, with 8 bases lying between them. Germline loops: CDR1 LGHNA, CDR2 YNLKQL (reference sequence). The CDR3 has 15 residues. The DNA read from the CDR3 is TGTGCCAGCAGCCAAGATTTAGGGTCAAACTCC. This codes for CASSQDLGSNS. The full-length CDR3 reads as CASSQDLGSNSDYTF.

This clone was counted between two and nine times. The gene names here belong to mouse. With the read ending 4 residues before the CDR3 end, the germline J gene is used to fill in that end. V usage is TRBV3 and J usage is TRBJ2-5; the D gene is possibly TRBD1 (6 bases). The CDR3 extends over 14 amino acids. Germline CDR1 SNHLY, CDR2 FYNGKV (reference sequence). The CDR3 sequence is CASSLRDTGDTQYF. The part of the CDR3 DNA that was read is TGTGCCAGCAGCCTCCGGGACACAGGAGAC.

As to this clone: Gene and germline names: mouse. The CDR3 is cut off 4 residues early in the read; its end comes from the germline J gene. The V call is TRBV5, the J call TRBJ2-3; TRBD2 matches 9 bases. CDR3 length: 17 residues. With 1 base clipped from V and 0 bases from J, the junction kept 5 bases outside the gene matches. Germline V gene sequence: CDR1 LGHNA, CDR2 YNLKQL (reference sequence). The CDR3 spells CASSQVNWGVSAETLYF. CDR3 DNA (partial): TGTGCCAGCAGCCAAGTCAACTGGGGGGTTAGTGCAGAA.

This clone was counted ten times or more. The germline and genes are mouse ones. The read is 4 residues too short to cover the CDR3 end, so that end is filled in from the germline J gene. This sample includes further DNA sequences coding for the same CDR3. This chain uses TRBV17 with TRBJ2-3; 8 bases agree with TRBD1. Germline loops: CDR1 MNHDT, CDR2 YYDKIL. V gave up 5 bases and J gave up 3 bases; unmatched junction bases: 1. CDR3 length: 13 amino acids. The CDR3 loop reads CASSRDRAETLYF. CDR3 DNA (partial): TGTGCTAGCAGTCGGGACAGGGCAGAA.

Points on this clone: Any gene name here is a mouse gene name. The CDR3 extends 4 residues past the end of the read, so its final part is completed from the germline J gene. Other DNA sequences in this sample translate to the same CDR3. V is TRBV19 and J is TRBJ2-5; the D gene is possibly TRBD2 (6 bases). Trimming removed 1 base from V and 3 bases from J, with 9 bases in between. The CDR3 covers 14 residues. The V gene's germline CDR1 is FNHDT and CDR2 SITEND (reference sequence). CDR3 DNA (partial): TGTGCCAGCAGTATACGCTGGGGACAAGAC. It is translated as CASSIRWGQD. The CDR3 in full is CASSIRWGQDTQYF.

There are a few counts of this clone. Gene names are mouse gene names. The CDR3 goes on 4 residues after the read ends, and that part is filled in from the germline J gene. This chain connects TRBV31 to TRBJ2-1; TRBD1 matches at 9 bases. Germline CDR1 reads GKSSPN; CDR2 reads SITVG. The CDR3 has 12 residues. CDR3 sequence: CASGTGRAEQFF. The DNA read from the CDR3 is TGTGCCTCCGGGACAGGGAGGGCT.

There are a few counts of this clone. All gene names here are mouse names. Read data end 4 residues before the CDR3 end; the end is taken from the germline J gene. The sample carries other DNA sequences with the same CDR3. The chain is built from TRBV19 and TRBJ2-1; D is perhaps TRBD1 (6 bases). Germline V gives CDR1 FNHDT, CDR2 SITEND (reference sequence). This CDR3 has 13 residues. V was shortened by 5 bases and J by 2 bases, with 8 bases between the two germline ends. CDR3: CASRAGDYAEQFF. Partial CDR3 DNA: TGTGCCAGCAGGGCAGGGGACTATGCT.

As concerns this clone: Gene labels here are mouse ones. The read ends 4 residues early relative to the CDR3; the germline J gene fills the gap. This rearrangement joins TRBV13-1 to TRBJ2-3, with 8 bases matching TRBD1. The V segment lost 3 bases and the J segment 3 bases; nucleotides outside the gene matches: 6. Germline-derived CDR1 and CDR2 are NSHNY and SYGAGN. The CDR3 runs to 15 residues. The CDR3 here is CASSGQGARAETLYF. CDR3 DNA, as far as it was read: TGTGCCAGCAGTGGTCAGGGGGCTAGGGCAGAA.

This clone was found many times. The genes and germline here are from mouse. The read ends 4 residues shy of where the CDR3 ends; the end is completed using the germline J gene. V usage is TRBV17 and J usage is TRBJ1-1, with TRBD1 as a possible D gene (5 bases). The V end was cut by 2 bases, the J end by 1 base, with 11 bases between. Germline CDR1 is MNHDT and CDR2 is YYDKIL. CDR3 length equals 15 residues. CDR3 amino acids: CASSRRPGGNTEVFF. Incomplete CDR3 DNA: TGTGCTAGCAGTAGAAGGCCGGGGGGAAACACA.

Remarks on this clone: Here the gene names and germline are mouse. Read sequence stops 4 residues before the CDR3 end, and the germline J gene provides the missing end. The chain uses TRBV31 and TRBJ2-2, with 7 bases aligning to TRBD1. This CDR3 contains 16 residues. The V segment lost 0 bases and the J segment 0 bases; nucleotides outside the gene matches: 4. The germline V gene has CDR1 GKSSPN and CDR2 SITVG. The part of the CDR3 DNA that was read is TGTGCCTGGAGTCTCGGGACAGTTGCAAACACCGGG. Amino acids: CAWSLGTVANTG. The whole CDR3 sequence reads CAWSLGTVANTGQLYF.

Comment on this clone: Gene names are the mouse ones. The read comes to an end 4 residues before the CDR3 does, leaving the germline J gene to fill in the end. The chain is built from TRBV13-3 and TRBJ2-7; the D gene is possibly TRBD1 (6 bases). This CDR3 has 13 amino acids. V lost 2 bases and J lost 0, with 6 bases in between. Germline loops: CDR1 NNHDY, CDR2 SYVADS. Incomplete CDR3 DNA: TGTGCCAGCAGTGAGGACAGCTCCTAT. Residues: CASSEDSSY. The CDR3 reads in full as CASSEDSSYEQYF.

This clone was detected only a few times. Gene and germline names: mouse. Sequencing ends 4 residues short of the CDR3 end; the germline J gene provides the rest. The chain uses TRBV4 and TRBJ1-2; 10 nucleotides match TRBD1. The CDR3 is 13 amino acids. With V trimmed by 6 bases and J by 2 bases, 0 bases remained unmatched. Germline V lookup: CDR1 LGHDT, CDR2 YNNKQL (reference sequence). The CDR3 spells CASRTGGNSDYTF. The DNA read from the CDR3 is TGTGCCAGCAGGACAGGGGGCAACTCC.

Remarks on this clone: The genes and germline here are from mouse. The DNA ends 4 residues before the CDR3 does, and the rest of the CDR3 is filled in from the germline J gene. V is TRBV19 and J is TRBJ2-7, with 7 nucleotides matching TRBD2. The CDR3 contains 14 residues. V was pared by 5 bases and J by 0 bases, with 5 bases of the junction left unmatched. Germline V gene lookup returns CDR1 FNHDT and CDR2 SITEND (reference sequence). Here the CDR3 reads CASSSWGTSYEQYF. The DNA read from the CDR3 is TGTGCCAGCAGCAGCTGGGGGACCTCCTAT.

Comments on this clone: Each gene name is a mouse one. The sequenced fragment ends 4 residues before the CDR3 boundary, so the rest is inferred from the germline J gene. The gene calls are TRBV13-2 and TRBJ2-7; 12 bases match TRBD2. The CDR3 is 17 residues long. Trimming took 5 bases from V and 0 from J; bases not matched to a gene: 9. Germline V gives CDR1 NNHNN, CDR2 SYGAGS (reference sequence). Here the CDR3 reads CASGSGTGGPSSYEQYF. Incomplete CDR3 DNA: TGTGCCAGCGGGTCCGGGACTGGGGGGCCGAGCTCCTAT.

In its sample, this clone is medium-sized. Gene names and germline refer to mouse. The read stops 4 residues short of the end of the CDR3; the missing end is completed from the germline J gene. The chain uses TRBV13-1 and TRBJ1-2; D might be TRBD1 (5 bases). The CDR3 has 13 residues. V lost 6 bases to trimming and J lost 1 base, with 10 bases between them. The germline gives CDR1 NSHNY, CDR2 SYGAGN. CDR3 bases read: TGTGCCAGCACCTGGACAAGAAACTCC. Translation: CASTWTRNS. The full CDR3 protein reads CASTWTRNSDYTF.

To note about this clone: Each gene name is a mouse one. The read ends 4 residues before the CDR3 terminus; that terminus is restored from the germline J gene. The same CDR3 can be traced to other DNA sequences in this sample. This chain connects TRBV31 to TRBJ2-1, with 8 bases lining up with TRBD2. The CDR3 loop spans 15 amino acids. CDR1 and CDR2 (germline): GKSSPN, SITVG. With V trimmed by 0 bases and J by 3 bases, 4 bases remained unmatched. The sequenced CDR3 bases are TGTGCCTGGAGTCTTAGTGGGGGGGGCTATGCT. The encoded protein is CAWSLSGGGYA. The complete CDR3 protein is CAWSLSGGGYAEQFF. Using reference TRBV31 and TRBJ2-1 for the parts outside the CDR3, the full variable domain is AQTIHQWPVAEIKAVGSPLSLGCTIKGKSSPNLYWYWQATGGTLQQLFYSITVGQVESVVQLNLSASRPKDDQFILSTEKLLLSHSGFYLCAWSLSGGGYAEQFFGPGTRLTVL.

Details on this clone: The listed genes are named as in mouse. The DNA ends 4 residues before the CDR3 does, and the rest of the CDR3 is filled in from the germline J gene. The chain has TRBV1 and TRBJ2-5; D gene ambiguous. Per germline, CDR1 NSQYPW and CDR2 LRSPGD (reference sequence). Between the trimmed V and J ends, which lost 0 bases and 0 bases, there was a span of 13 bases. The CDR3 is 17 residues long. The sequenced CDR3 bases are TGCACCTGCAGTGCAGATATAACAGAATTTAACCAAGAC. It encodes CTCSADITEFNQD. The whole CDR3 protein reads CTCSADITEFNQDTQYF.

As for this clone: Gene names are the mouse ones. The CDR3 end is not reached by the read, which stops 4 residues before it; the germline J gene fills it in. V and J are TRBV13-1 and TRBJ2-4, with 9 bases lining up with TRBD1. Germline V gene sequence: CDR1 NSHNY, CDR2 SYGAGN. The CDR3 consists of 13 residues. This CDR3 reads CASTRDRENTLYF. CDR3 bases read: TGTGCCAGCACCCGGGACAGGGAAAAC.

This clone was seen a few times. Genes and germline are mouse. With the read ending 4 residues before the CDR3 end, the germline J gene is used to fill in that end. This rearrangement joins TRBV31 to TRBJ2-3; TRBD1 agrees at 8 bases. Germline V gene data show CDR1 as GKSSPN and CDR2 as SITVG. The V gene end was trimmed by 6 bases and the J gene end by 2 bases; junction bases not matched to a gene: 1. This CDR3 is 12 amino acids long. The part of the CDR3 DNA that was read is TGTGCCTGCAGGGGGCTTGCAGAA. Its translation is CACRGLAE. Given in full, the CDR3 is CACRGLAETLYF. The full variable domain, rest sourced from reference TRBV31 and TRBJ2-3, is AQTIHQWPVAEIKAVGSPLSLGCTIKGKSSPNLYWYWQATGGTLQQLFYSITVGQVESVVQLNLSASRPKDDQFILSTEKLLLSHSGFYLCACRGLAETLYFGSGTRLTVL.

On this clone itself: Genes and germline are mouse. The read terminates 4 residues ahead of where the CDR3 ends, so the germline J gene completes it. This chain connects TRBV19 to TRBJ2-1; D is unclear. Germline V CDR1 and CDR2: FNHDT, SITEND (reference sequence). The germline V and J ends were trimmed by 1 base and 3 bases, with 8 bases remaining between them. CDR3 length: 14 residues. The CDR3 DNA, read in part, is TGTGCCAGCAGTATAAACATTTTCTATGCT. This sequence encodes CASSINIFYA. The entire CDR3 is CASSINIFYAEQFF.

Remarks on this clone: Gene names denote mouse genes. Sequencing ends 4 residues short of the CDR3 end; the germline J gene provides the rest. V and J are TRBV13-3 and TRBJ2-4; 10 bases fit TRBD2. Germline trimming cut 5 bases from V and 2 bases from J; bases unmatched to any gene: 5. The CDR3 has 15 amino acids. Germline CDR1 is NNHDY and CDR2 is SYVADS. The CDR3 reads CASRDWGSDQNTLYF. The covered CDR3 bases are TGTGCCAGCAGGGACTGGGGGAGTGATCAAAAC.

This clone was picked up a small number of times. Germline and genes here are mouse. The CDR3 is cut off 4 residues early in the read; its end comes from the germline J gene. The chain couples TRBV1 to TRBJ2-5; TRBD2 is a possible D gene (6 bases). The CDR3 is 13 amino acids. With 8 bases removed from V and 2 bases from J, the gap between germline ends came to 11 bases. CDR1 is NSQYPW, CDR2 LRSPGD, per germline (reference sequence). This CDR3 is CTCGGYGQDTQYF. Partial CDR3 DNA: TGCACCTGCGGGGGGTATGGCCAAGAC. Complete variable domain (other parts from reference TRBV1 and TRBJ2-5): VTLLEQNPRWRLVPRGQAVNLRCILKNSQYPWMSWYQQDLQKQLQWLFTLRSPGDKEVKSLPGADYLATRVTDTELRLQVANMSQGRTLYCTCGGYGQDTQYFGPGTRLLVL.

A few counts support this clone. Gene names follow the mouse nomenclature. The CDR3 goes on 4 residues after the read ends, and that part is filled in from the germline J gene. The sample contains more than one DNA sequence encoding this CDR3. The chain joins TRBV13-1 to TRBJ2-2; D unresolved. Germline CDR1 and CDR2: NSHNY and SYGAGN. The CDR3 spans 13 residues. V was shortened by 3 bases and J by 1 base, with 4 bases between the two germline ends. Incomplete CDR3 DNA: TGTGCCAGCAGTGGTCAAAACACCGGG. This encodes CASSGQNTG. In full, the CDR3 is CASSGQNTGQLYF.